The 7 T cell receptor beta chains below were found in one sample sequenced in a study of response to subunit inactivated influenza vaccine. TCRdb used MiXCR to reprocess the RT-PCR reads, holding one entry per CDR3 protein. Of about 500,000 distinct CDR3 sequences in the sample, 6.5% to 8% are singletons; the top ten hold about 12%. This material consisted of PBMCs from blood, taken roughly 24 months after vaccination. The receptors originated from a man between 50 and 69 years old who received an inactivated influenza vaccine.

V is TRBV24-1 and J is TRBJ2-1, with a tentative D call TRBD2 (6 bases). Between the trimmed V and J ends, which lost 1 base and 6 bases, there was a span of 9 bases. The CDR3 is 14 amino acids. Germline V gene data show CDR1 as KGHDR and CDR2 as SFDVKD. The CDR3 DNA reads TGTGCCACCAGTGATTTTGCCGGGGGCAATGAGCAGTTCTTC. It encodes CATSDFAGGNEQFF.

The chain links TRBV20-1 to TRBJ1-2, with TRBD1 matching over 9 bases. Germline loops: CDR1 DFQATT, CDR2 SNEGSKA (reference sequence). The CDR3 loop spans 14 amino acids. The J segment lost 6 bases and the V segment lost 5 bases, leaving 10 bases of the junction unmatched. In DNA, the CDR3 is TGCAGTGCTCAACCCCCGGGACAGGGAGATGGCTACACCTTC. Translating gives CSAQPPGQGDGYTF.

V usage is TRBV6-5 and J usage is TRBJ1-2, with D perhaps TRBD1 (6 bases). Trimming shortened V by 1 base and J by 4 bases, and 16 bases separated the two germline ends. Germline CDR1 MNHEY, CDR2 SVGAGI. This CDR3 has 16 amino acids. Here the CDR3 DNA reads TGTGCCAGCAGTTACTTGACTACGGGACACTCCTATGGCTACACCTTC. Amino acid sequence: CASSYLTTGHSYGYTF.

V and J are TRBV28 and TRBJ2-1; 8 nucleotides line up with TRBD1. CDR1 is MDHEN, CDR2 SYDVKM, per germline. The ends lost 10 bases at V and 4 bases at J; junction bases unmatched: 9. This CDR3 has 14 residues. This CDR3 reads CATTDRVGYNEQFF. The CDR3, as DNA: TGTGCCACCACGGACAGGGTGGGTTACAATGAGCAGTTCTTC. Supplemented by reference TRBV28 and TRBJ2-1, the full variable domain reads DVKVTQSSRYLVKRTGEKVFLECVQDMDHENMFWYRQDPGLGLRLIYFSYDVKMKEKGDIPEGYSVSREKKERFSLILESASTNQTSMYLCATTDRVGYNEQFFGPGTRLTVL.

The rearrangement joins TRBV4-3 to TRBJ2-1; 11 nucleotides match TRBD2. Trimming took 0 bases from V and 7 from J; bases not matched to a gene: 5. The CDR3 extends over 16 amino acids. CDR1 LGHNA and CDR2 YSLEER come from the germline V gene. The CDR3 DNA follows: TGCGCCAGCAGCCAAGAATTAGCGGGGGGGTTTAATGAGCAGTTCTTC. Protein sequence: CASSQELAGGFNEQFF.

This clonotype was picked up many times. V usage is TRBV12-3 or TRBV12-4 and J usage is TRBJ2-2, with 11 bases matching TRBD2. The CDR3 runs 15 residues. Trimming cost V 5 bases and J 3 bases; bases outside gene matches: 2. The CDR3 DNA is TGTGCCAGCAGTCGACTAGCGGGATACACCGGGGAGCTGTTTTTT. Protein: CASSRLAGYTGELFF.

J is TRBJ2-3 and V is TRBV14; the D gene is possibly TRBD1 (6 bases). Germline values: CDR1 SGHDN, CDR2 FVKESK. The CDR3 runs to 14 residues. Trimming stripped 3 bases from V and 4 bases from J, with 11 bases between. CDR3 sequence (DNA): TGTGCCAGCAGCCATAGGGGGAATCCAGATACGCAGTATTTT. Translating gives CASSHRGNPDTQYF. Combining the CDR3 with reference TRBV14 and TRBJ2-3 gives the whole variable domain EAGVTQFPSHSVIEKGQTVTLRCDPISGHDNLYWYRRVMGKEIKFLLHFVKESKQDESGMPNNRFLAERTGGTYSTLKVQPAELEDSGVYFCASSHRGNPDTQYFGPGTRLTVL.